These T cell receptor beta chains were read from a single sample in a study of Ad26.COV2.S vaccination and SARS-CoV-2 variants. TCRdb keeps only in-frame clones here, not all; method: immunoSEQ multiplex PCR. The sample consists of approximately 240,000 clones, roughly 90% of them appearing once. The source was peripheral blood, collected in a trial of Ad26.COV2.S vaccine versus placebo. The receptors stem from a person aged 18 to 65 who received the Ad26.COV2.S COVID-19 vaccine or a placebo. CDR3s include the opening cysteine and the closing phenylalanine or tryptophan. D genes are given only for firm matches. Clone size is given for some rows only: seen once, a few or many times, or a class if the clone is expanded.

V: TRBV14
D: -
length: 14
size: -
J: TRBJ2-7
DNA: TGTGCCAGCAGCCGTGATCCGATGATCTACGAGCAGTACTTC
CDR3: CASSRDPMIYEQYF

V: TRBV10-3
D: -
length: 17
size: -
J: TRBJ2-2
DNA: TGTGCCATCAGTGTGGAGAGGGGCTACACGAACACCGGGGAGCTGTTTTTT
CDR3: CAISVERGYTNTGELFF

V: TRBV5-1
D: TRBD2
length: 15
size: -
J: TRBJ2-5
DNA: TGCGCCAGCAGCTTGCGTAGCGGGATGGGGGAGACCCAGTACTTC
CDR3: CASSLRSGMGETQYF

V: TRBV7-2
D: TRBD1
length: 14
size: -
J: TRBJ2-7
DNA: TGTGCCAGCAGACTCCCGGGACAGGCCTGGGAGCAGTACTTC
CDR3: CASRLPGQAWEQYF

V: TRBV7-2
D: TRBD2
length: 17
size: -
J: TRBJ2-7
DNA: TGTGCCAGCAGCTTAGTTCCTAGCGGGGGAGGCTCATACGAGCAGTACTTC
CDR3: CASSLVPSGGGSYEQYF

V: TRBV12-1
D: -
length: 15
size: -
J: TRBJ1-2
DNA: TGTGCCAGCAGCTTTTGGCAGCACCTTAACTATGGCTACACCTTC
CDR3: CASSFWQHLNYGYTF

V: TRBV2
D: TRBD2
length: 15
size: few
J: TRBJ2-7
DNA: TGTGCCAGCAGACCGGGGACTAGCGGGGGCTACGAGCAGTACTTC
CDR3: CASRPGTSGGYEQYF

V: TRBV29-1
D: -
length: 12
size: -
J: TRBJ2-7
DNA: TGCAGCGTTGTCGGACAAACCTACGAGCAGTACTTC
CDR3: CSVVGQTYEQYF

V: TRBV14
D: -
length: 13
size: -
J: TRBJ1-2
DNA: TGTGCCAGCAGCCAAGTCAGGGCGGGTGGCTACACCTTC
CDR3: CASSQVRAGGYTF

V: TRBV6-1
D: -
length: 13
size: -
J: TRBJ2-7
DNA: TGTGCCAGCAGTGAAAACACATCCTACGAGCAGTACTTC
CDR3: CASSENTSYEQYF

V: TRBV7-2
D: TRBD2
length: 17
size: -
J: TRBJ2-1
DNA: TGTGCCAGCAGCGTCCGCGGGGGGCCTCTACGCTACAATGAGCAGTTCTTC
CDR3: CASSVRGGPLRYNEQFF

V: TRBV28
D: -
length: 15
size: -
J: TRBJ1-1
DNA: TGTGCCAGCAGTCGCCGGGGGGGGCGGGACACTGAAGCTTTCTTT
CDR3: CASSRRGGRDTEAFF

V: TRBV4-1
D: -
length: 14
size: -
J: TRBJ1-2
DNA: TGCGCCAGCAGCCAAGGCGTGACAGCTTATGGCTACACCTTC
CDR3: CASSQGVTAYGYTF

V: TRBV12-3/TRBV12-4
D: -
length: 13
size: -
J: TRBJ1-1
DNA: TGTGCCAGCAGTCAGACACAGCGCCTCGAAGCTTTCTTT
CDR3: CASSQTQRLEAFF

V: TRBV24-1
D: -
length: 17
size: -
J: TRBJ2-3
DNA: TGTGCCACCAGTGCTTGGGACCTGTCCCGGGGCACAGATACGCAGTATTTT
CDR3: CATSAWDLSRGTDTQYF

V: TRBV21-1
D: -
length: 14
size: -
J: TRBJ1-2
DNA: TGTGCCAGCAGCATTCGGAGGGGGGCCTATGGCTACACCTTC
CDR3: CASSIRRGAYGYTF

V: TRBV5-1
D: TRBD2
length: 16
size: -
J: TRBJ2-7
DNA: TGCGCCAGCAGCTCGATACTAGCGGGGGTCTCCTACGAGCAGTACTTC
CDR3: CASSSILAGVSYEQYF

V: TRBV9
D: TRBD2
length: 15
size: -
J: TRBJ2-3
DNA: TGTGCCAGCACAAGGACTAGCGGGGGTACAGATACGCAGTATTTT
CDR3: CASTRTSGGTDTQYF

V: TRBV5-1
D: -
length: 14
size: -
J: TRBJ1-1
DNA: TGCGCCAGCAGCTTGGGGGGATTGAACACTGAAGCTTTCTTT
CDR3: CASSLGGLNTEAFF

V: TRBV25-1
D: TRBD2
length: 16
size: -
J: TRBJ2-1
DNA: TGTGCCAGCAGTGACCCTACGGGAGGGCGCTACAATGAGCAGTTCTTC
CDR3: CASSDPTGGRYNEQFF

V: TRBV7-2
D: TRBD1
length: 15
size: -
J: TRBJ1-4
DNA: TGTGCCAGCAGCTGGCCGGGACAGGGAAACGAAAAACTGTTTTTT
CDR3: CASSWPGQGNEKLFF

V: TRBV5-4
D: -
length: 13
size: -
J: TRBJ1-1
DNA: TGTGCCAGCAGCTTGTATTGGGGAACTGAAGCTTTCTTT
CDR3: CASSLYWGTEAFF

V: TRBV19
D: TRBD1
length: 14
size: -
J: TRBJ1-6
DNA: TGTGCCAGTAGTATTTCTGACAGGGCTTCACCCCTCCACTTT
CDR3: CASSISDRASPLHF

V: TRBV7-2
D: TRBD1
length: 15
size: once
J: TRBJ2-3
DNA: TGTGCCAGCAGCTTATACAGGGGGCCCAAATATACGCAGTATTTT
CDR3: CASSLYRGPKYTQYF

V: TRBV24-1
D: -
length: 16
size: few
J: TRBJ2-2
DNA: TGTGCCACCAGTGATTTAGGGCAGGGCGGCTCCGGGGAGCTGTTTTTT
CDR3: CATSDLGQGGSGELFF

V: TRBV5-1
D: -
length: 12
size: -
J: TRBJ1-2
DNA: TGCGCCAGCAGAAGTCAGGGAGATGGCTACACCTTC
CDR3: CASRSQGDGYTF

V: TRBV5-6
D: -
length: 13
size: once
J: TRBJ1-2
DNA: TGTGCCAGCAGCCTCAGGGAGGACTATGGCTACACCTTC
CDR3: CASSLREDYGYTF

V: TRBV9
D: -
length: 12
size: once
J: TRBJ2-3
DNA: TGTGCCAGCAGCCTATTCACAGATACGCAGTATTTT
CDR3: CASSLFTDTQYF

V: TRBV7-2
D: TRBD2
length: 15
size: -
J: TRBJ2-1
DNA: TGTGCCAGCAGCTTAGGGGGACTAGCGGGCAATGAGCAGTTCTTC
CDR3: CASSLGGLAGNEQFF

V: TRBV4-3
D: -
length: 15
size: -
J: TRBJ2-5
DNA: TGCGCCAGCAGCCAAGGCGGAATTAGCACTGAGACCCAGTACTTC
CDR3: CASSQGGISTETQYF

V: TRBV29-1
D: -
length: 12
size: -
J: TRBJ1-2
DNA: TGCAGCGTTGAAGATCCCAGCTATGGCTACACCTTC
CDR3: CSVEDPSYGYTF

V: TRBV29-1
D: -
length: 13
size: once
J: TRBJ2-1
DNA: TGCAGCGTTGAAGAAATGGTCCACAATGAGCAGTTCTTC
CDR3: CSVEEMVHNEQFF

V: TRBV18
D: -
length: 13
size: -
J: TRBJ1-1
DNA: TGTGCCAGCTCACCAGGGTTGGACACTGAAGCTTTCTTT
CDR3: CASSPGLDTEAFF

V: TRBV4-2
D: -
length: 14
size: -
J: TRBJ2-7
DNA: TGTGCCAGCAGCCCTACGGGGGTATACTACGAGCAGTACTTC
CDR3: CASSPTGVYYEQYF

V: TRBV19
D: -
length: 16
size: -
J: TRBJ1-1
DNA: TGTGCCAGTAGCCCCCGTGGGAGGGGGGTGAACACTGAAGCTTTCTTT
CDR3: CASSPRGRGVNTEAFF

V: TRBV19
D: -
length: 13
size: -
J: TRBJ1-1
DNA: TGTGCCAGTAGAGGGGATCGGGGCACTGAAGCTTTCTTT
CDR3: CASRGDRGTEAFF

V: TRBV3-1/TRBV3-2
D: -
length: 13
size: -
J: TRBJ2-5
DNA: TGTGCCAGCAGCCAATTACCAACAGAGACCCAGTACTTC
CDR3: CASSQLPTETQYF

V: TRBV27
D: TRBD1
length: 14
size: -
J: TRBJ1-1
DNA: TGTGCCAGTACGAAGACAGGGGGGGACACTGAAGCTTTCTTT
CDR3: CASTKTGGDTEAFF

V: TRBV3-1/TRBV3-2
D: TRBD2
length: 13
size: once
J: TRBJ2-1
DNA: TGTGCCAGCAGCCTCGGTGGGGGGGTTGAGCAGTTCTTC
CDR3: CASSLGGGVEQFF

V: TRBV28
D: -
length: 16
size: -
J: TRBJ2-3
DNA: TGTGCCAGCAGTTTAATTGGCGGATCCCGTCCAGATACGCAGTATTTT
CDR3: CASSLIGGSRPDTQYF

V: TRBV11-2
D: -
length: 14
size: -
J: TRBJ2-7
DNA: TGTGCCAGCAGCTTGGGGACCTCTCTGTTCGAGCAGTACTTC
CDR3: CASSLGTSLFEQYF

V: TRBV2
D: -
length: 15
size: once
J: TRBJ2-5
DNA: TGTGCCAGCAGTGAAGTAATAGCATCCCAAGAGACCCAGTACTTC
CDR3: CASSEVIASQETQYF

V: TRBV4-3
D: -
length: 17
size: -
J: TRBJ1-1
DNA: TGCGCCAGCAGCCAAGATCTCCCAGTTTTGCGGAACACTGAAGCTTTCTTT
CDR3: CASSQDLPVLRNTEAFF

V: TRBV6-2/TRBV6-3
D: TRBD1
length: 13
size: -
J: TRBJ2-7
DNA: TGTGCCAGCAGTTACGGGGACAGCCGCGAGCAGTACTTC
CDR3: CASSYGDSREQYF

V: TRBV14
D: -
length: 12
size: -
J: TRBJ2-5
DNA: TGTGCCAGCAGCCCAGGTGGAGAGACCCAGTACTTC
CDR3: CASSPGGETQYF

V: TRBV5-1
D: TRBD1
length: 14
size: once
J: TRBJ2-7
DNA: TGCGCCAGCAGCATCCGGGACAGTTCCTACGAGCAGTACTTC
CDR3: CASSIRDSSYEQYF

V: TRBV15
D: TRBD2
length: 18
size: -
J: TRBJ2-5
DNA: TGTGCCACCAGCAGAGAAAAAGCGGGGCGAGAGGACCAAGAGACCCAGTACTTC
CDR3: CATSREKAGREDQETQYF

V: TRBV27
D: -
length: 15
size: once
J: TRBJ2-3
DNA: TGTGCCAGCAGTTTCTTCGGGCGGTACACAGATACGCAGTATTTT
CDR3: CASSFFGRYTDTQYF

V: TRBV6-5
D: TRBD1
length: 14
size: -
J: TRBJ2-7
DNA: TGTGCCAGCAGGCTCACGGGACAGATCTACGAGCAGTACTTC
CDR3: CASRLTGQIYEQYF

V: TRBV5-1
D: -
length: 14
size: -
J: TRBJ2-7
DNA: TGCGCCAGCAGCGCACAGGGGAGGCGATACGAGCAGTACTTC
CDR3: CASSAQGRRYEQYF

V: TRBV20-1
D: TRBD2
length: 13
size: -
J: TRBJ2-7
DNA: TGCAGTGCTATTGACGGGAGGCTAACCGAGCAGTACTTC
CDR3: CSAIDGRLTEQYF

V: TRBV7-8
D: -
length: 16
size: few
J: TRBJ1-5
DNA: TGTGCCAGCAGCCCCTCCGGGGGGCGGAGCAATCAGCCCCAGCATTTT
CDR3: CASSPSGGRSNQPQHF

V: TRBV5-1
D: -
length: 14
size: few
J: TRBJ1-1
DNA: TGCGCCAGCAGCGTCGGGACCGCGAACACTGAAGCTTTCTTT
CDR3: CASSVGTANTEAFF

V: TRBV5-1
D: -
length: 13
size: -
J: TRBJ1-4
DNA: TGCGCCAGCAGCCCGCGGGGTGGGGAAAAACTGTTTTTT
CDR3: CASSPRGGEKLFF

V: TRBV5-1
D: -
length: 11
size: -
J: TRBJ2-7
DNA: TGCGCCAGCAGCTTGAATTACGAGCAGTACTTC
CDR3: CASSLNYEQYF

V: TRBV28
D: -
length: 14
size: -
J: TRBJ2-7
DNA: TGTGCCAGCAGGCCTCGGACCGTCCCCTACGAGCAGTACTTC
CDR3: CASRPRTVPYEQYF

V: TRBV20-1
D: -
length: 15
size: -
J: TRBJ1-3
DNA: TGCAGTGCTAGTAGAGTTACATCCTCTGGAAACACCATATATTTT
CDR3: CSASRVTSSGNTIYF

V: TRBV4-3
D: TRBD2
length: 20
size: -
J: TRBJ2-1
DNA: TGCGCCAGCAGCCAAGAGGTCCTAGCGGGGGAGATACCCTCCTACAATGAGCAGTTCTTC
CDR3: CASSQEVLAGEIPSYNEQFF

V: TRBV18
D: TRBD1
length: 16
size: -
J: TRBJ2-1
DNA: TGTGCCAGCTCACCTACTACAGGGGGCCCCTACAATGAGCAGTTCTTC
CDR3: CASSPTTGGPYNEQFF